One and the same sample provided the 10 T cell receptor beta chains below, sequenced in a study of human T cells and chemical hapten exposure. One entry per CDR3 protein, called by TCRdb with MiXCR from the RACE reads. The table has about 380,000 distinct CDR3 sequences, just under 6.5% seen once. Time point given: patch test 2, 6 weeks after DPC sensitization. As to treatment: therapeutic diphenylcyclopropenone sensitization with weekly scalp DPC. The input for sequencing was whole blood, taken in connection with sensitization to the hapten diphenylcyclopropenone (DPC). These receptors came from a woman between 18 and 30 years old with alopecia areata. Some clones in this sample may be carry-over from other donors' samples.

The chain carries TRBV18 and TRBJ2-1; 9 positions match TRBD1. After removal of 2 bases from V and 2 bases from J, the junction contained 7 bases not matched to a gene. Germline-derived CDR1 and CDR2 are KGHSH and LQKENI. The CDR3 is made up of 17 amino acids. In nucleotides, the CDR3 is TGTGCCAGCTCACCATCGGACAGGGGATCTACCTACAATGAGCAGTTCTTC. Its protein is CASSPSDRGSTYNEQFF.

This clonotype has more than one count but fewer than ten. This rearrangement joins TRBV28 to TRBJ1-5; D unclear. Germline V gene lookup returns CDR1 MDHEN and CDR2 SYDVKM. V was trimmed by 4 bases and J by 9 bases, leaving 22 bases between them. The CDR3 extends over 16 amino acids. The chain's CDR3 is CASSSTPGNRRGPQHF. The CDR3 region has the DNA TGTGCCAGCAGTTCCACACCGGGAAATCGTCGAGGGCCCCAGCATTTT.

This clonotype was observed many times. The CDR3 bases are TGTGCCAGCTCACCACCGGGACAGGGGAATGAAAAACTGTTTTTT. Protein sequence: CASSPPGQGNEKLFF. V is TRBV18 and J is TRBJ1-4; 10 positions agree with TRBD1. The junction had 0 bases not matched to a gene; V was cut back by 0 bases and J by 5 bases. Per the germline V gene, CDR1 is KGHSH and CDR2 is LQKENI. The CDR3 totals 15 residues. Supplemented by reference TRBV18 and TRBJ1-4, the full variable domain reads NAGVMQNPRHLVRRRGQEARLRCSPMKGHSHVYWYRQLPEEGLKFMVYLQKENIIDESGMPKERFSAEFPKEGPSILRIQQVVRGDSAAYFCASSPPGQGNEKLFFGSGTQLSVL.

This clonotype was detected a few times. This chain uses TRBV12-3 or TRBV12-4 with TRBJ2-7; tentatively, D is TRBD2 (6 bases). The CDR3 totals 14 residues. V lost 5 bases, J lost 3 bases, and 14 bases lay in between. The CDR3 DNA is TGTGCCAGCAGTCGGGTAGCGGTGAACTACGAGCAGTACTTC. Its protein product is CASSRVAVNYEQYF.

This clonotype was seen a few times. V and J are TRBV27 and TRBJ2-5, with D perhaps matching TRBD2 (7 bases). V was clipped by 7 bases and J by 7 bases, with 16 bases between them. CDR1 is MNHEY, CDR2 SMNVEV, per germline (reference sequence). The length of the CDR3 is 13 residues. The CDR3 region is CASTSRGAGTQYF. The DNA of the CDR3 is TGTGCCAGCACAAGTCGGGGGGCGGGGACCCAGTACTTC.

This clonotype was seen more than once but under ten times. This CDR3 reads CASSPTEAGGYTF. The CDR3 DNA is TGTGCCAGCAGCCCCACGGAAGCAGGAGGCTACACCTTC. This chain connects TRBV3-1 to TRBJ1-2; no clear D gene. Trimming removed 4 bases at V and 8 bases at J, with 14 bases between. The CDR3 is 13 residues long. Germline-derived CDR1 and CDR2 are LGHDT and YNNKEL (reference sequence).

The chain links TRBV27 to TRBJ2-1; the D call may be TRBD1 or TRBD2 (5 bases each). The CDR3 sequence is 15 residues long. From germline, CDR1 is MNHEY and CDR2 SMNVEV (reference sequence). Deletions cut 2 bases from V and 2 bases from J, with 10 bases between. The CDR3 region is CASSLEGPTYNEQFF. DNA of the CDR3: TGTGCCAGCAGTTTAGAGGGGCCGACCTACAATGAGCAGTTCTTC.

Ten or more counts support this clonotype. The rearrangement links TRBV4-2 to TRBJ2-1; 8 positions match TRBD1. The junction had 6 bases not matched to a gene; V was cut back by 1 base and J by 7 bases. This CDR3 has 15 residues. Germline assignment: CDR1 LGHNA and CDR2 YNFKEQ. CDR3 region: CASSQVQTGGNEQFF. The CDR3 DNA is TGTGCCAGCAGCCAAGTTCAAACAGGGGGGAATGAGCAGTTCTTC.

This clonotype was seen only a few times. The chain carries TRBV6-5 and TRBJ2-1, with D unresolved. CDR1 MNHEY and CDR2 SVGAGI come from the germline V gene. The CDR3 sequence is 12 residues long. Trimming stripped 7 bases from V and 6 bases from J, with 10 bases between. The CDR3 DNA sequence: TGTGCCAGCACCAATTCCCGCAATGAGCAGTTCTTC. Its translation is CASTNSRNEQFF.

The rearrangement uses TRBV3-1 and TRBJ2-7, with a weak D call TRBD1 (6 bases). V gave up 6 bases and J gave up 6 bases, with 18 bases separating them. The germline gives CDR1 LGHDT, CDR2 YNNKEL (reference sequence). The CDR3 extends over 14 amino acids. The CDR3 sequence: CASRAGEGSREQYF. The CDR3 nucleotides read TGTGCCAGCAGGGCAGGGGAAGGCAGCCGCGAGCAGTACTTC.